One sample yielded the 14 T cell receptor beta chains listed below, sequenced in a study of T cell clones after liver transplantation. Clones were sequenced by immunoSEQ multiplex PCR, and TCRdb holds only the in-frame ones, with some missing. The table records about 80,000 clones, around four fifths of them present only once. This material consisted of CD4+ T cells from blood, taken 45 to 46 months after liver transplant. The receptors shown here come from a human patient who received a liver transplant. Some T cells may possibly be graft donor cells.

J is TRBJ1-3 and V is TRBV2; the D is unclear. V lost 6 bases and J lost 0, with 6 bases in between. Germline CDR1 is SNHLY and CDR2 is FYNNEI. The CDR3 is 13 amino acids. CDR3: CASSDNSGNTIYF. CDR3 bases: TGTGCCAGCAGCGATAACTCTGGAAACACCATATATTTT. Full variable domain (missing parts from reference TRBV2 and TRBJ1-3): EPEVTQTPSHQVTQMGQEVILRCVPISNHLYFYWYRQILGQKVEFLVSFYNNEISEKSEIFDDQFSVERPDGSNFTLKIRSTKLEDSAMYFCASSDNSGNTIYFGEGSWLTVV.

This chain uses TRBV5-1 with TRBJ2-5, with 13 bases aligning to TRBD2. V shed 4 bases, J shed 3 bases, and the junction held 6 bases outside the gene matches. The CDR3 is 16 amino acids. CDR1 and CDR2 (germline): SGHRS, YFSETQ. The CDR3 DNA follows: TGCGCCAGCAGCCCAGGACTAGCGGGAGTTGAAGAGACCCAGTACTTC. Residues: CASSPGLAGVEETQYF.

This chain connects TRBV5-6 to TRBJ2-3; 7 nucleotides match TRBD1. The trim removed 4 bases at V and 0 bases at J, leaving 5 bases unmatched. This CDR3 has 15 amino acids. Germline V lookup: CDR1 SGHDT, CDR2 YYEEEE. This CDR3 reads CASSIGTVSTDTQYF. CDR3 bases: TGTGCCAGCAGCATCGGGACAGTAAGCACAGATACGCAGTATTTT.

V gene TRBV5-1 combines with J gene TRBJ2-1; tentative D call: TRBD2 (5 bases). The germline V gene encodes CDR1 SGHRS and CDR2 YFSETQ. This CDR3 spans 14 amino acids. Trimming pared 0 bases from V and 2 bases from J, leaving 6 bases between. CDR3 protein: CASSLVTTYNEQFF. The CDR3 bases are TGCGCCAGCAGCTTGGTGACTACCTACAATGAGCAGTTCTTC. Variable domain in full (rest from reference TRBV5-1 and TRBJ2-1): KAGVTQTPRYLIKTRGQQVTLSCSPISGHRSVSWYQQTPGQGLQFLFEYFSETQRNKGNFPGRFSGRQFSNSRSEMNVSTLELGDSALYLCASSLVTTYNEQFFGPGTRLTVL.

The chain has TRBV5-1 and TRBJ1-4; D is uncertain. Germline loops: CDR1 SGHRS, CDR2 YFSETQ. The CDR3 is 14 amino acids. V was clipped by 7 bases and J by 1 base, with 11 bases between them. CDR3 in amino acids: CASRSIETNEKLFF. In nucleotides, the CDR3 is TGCGCCAGCCGCTCTATCGAAACTAATGAAAAACTGTTTTTT.

The count of this clone is one. Here the CDR3 DNA reads TGTGCCAGCAGTGATTCCTGGAACACTGAAGCTTTCTTT. Its protein is CASSDSWNTEAFF. The chain has TRBV6-1 and TRBJ1-1; D gene unclear. CDR3 length equals 13 residues. V gave up 3 bases and J gave up 1 base, with 6 bases separating them. CDR1 is MNHNS, CDR2 SASEGT, per germline.

Comments on this clone: This specimen includes other DNA sequences encoding the same CDR3. The chain recombines TRBV5-1 with TRBJ2-2; D remains unclear. CDR3 length: 14 residues. The germline V and J ends were trimmed by 0 bases and 2 bases, with 5 bases remaining between them. The V gene's germline CDR1 is SGHRS and CDR2 YFSETQ. The CDR3 sequence: CASSLEVNTGELFF. The CDR3 DNA sequence: TGCGCCAGCAGCTTGGAAGTCAACACCGGGGAGCTGTTTTTT. Drawing the rest from reference TRBV5-1 and TRBJ2-2, the complete variable domain is KAGVTQTPRYLIKTRGQQVTLSCSPISGHRSVSWYQQTPGQGLQFLFEYFSETQRNKGNFPGRFSGRQFSNSRSEMNVSTLELGDSALYLCASSLEVNTGELFFGEGSRLTVL.

As for this clone: The sample carries other DNA sequences with the same CDR3. This chain joins TRBV5-1 and TRBJ1-1, with a tentative D call TRBD1 (5 bases). CDR1 and CDR2 (germline): SGHRS, YFSETQ. Trimming shortened V by 2 bases and J by 8 bases, and 16 bases separated the two germline ends. CDR3 length equals 14 residues. This CDR3 is CASSFEAVGREAFF. In nucleotides, the CDR3 is TGCGCCAGCAGCTTCGAGGCTGTGGGGCGGGAAGCTTTCTTT.

CDR3 region: CASGPSWGAFF. Here the CDR3 DNA reads TGTGCCAGCGGACCGAGCTGGGGGGCTTTCTTT. The J gene is TRBJ1-1, the V gene TRBV28; D might be TRBD1 (5 bases). Germline V lookup: CDR1 MDHEN, CDR2 SYDVKM. CDR3 size: 11 residues. With 8 bases removed from V and 11 bases from J, the gap between germline ends came to 15 bases.

The chain uses TRBV7-2 and TRBJ1-1; 8 positions match TRBD1. V gave up 4 bases and J gave up 7 bases; unmatched junction bases: 8. The CDR3 sequence is 14 residues long. Looked up from germline, CDR1 is SGHTA and CDR2 is FQGNSA. The CDR3 DNA follows: TGTGCCAGCAGCTCGGGACAGGTTGGGGGTGAAGCTTTCTTT. Its translation is CASSSGQVGGEAFF.

The rearrangement joins TRBV6-5 to TRBJ1-2, with 7 bases matching TRBD1. Germline loops: CDR1 MNHEY, CDR2 SVGAGI. The V and J ends lost 6 bases and 5 bases, in that order; junction bases with no gene match: 6. The length of the CDR3 is 13 residues. The CDR3 sequence: CASRTDRDYGYTF. The CDR3 region has the DNA TGTGCCAGCAGAACCGACAGGGATTATGGCTACACCTTC.

J is TRBJ1-1 and V is TRBV7-2; TRBD1 matches 9 bases. The CDR3 sequence is 15 residues long. V was pared by 4 bases and J by 5 bases, with 8 bases of the junction left unmatched. CDR1 SGHTA and CDR2 FQGNSA come from the germline V gene. Here the CDR3 DNA reads TGTGCCAGCAGCTGGGATTCGACAGGGGGAACTGAAGCTTTCTTT. This encodes CASSWDSTGGTEAFF.

The V gene is TRBV27, the J gene TRBJ1-1; possible D gene TRBD1, 5 bases. The germline V gene encodes CDR1 MNHEY and CDR2 SMNVEV (reference sequence). The CDR3 is made up of 15 amino acids. V dropped 5 bases and J dropped 4 bases, with 17 bases sitting between them. In DNA form, the CDR3 reads TGTGCCAGCAGTCCCTCCCCGACAGTCAGCACTGAAGCTTTCTTT. Its translation is CASSPSPTVSTEAFF.

This chain links TRBV7-9 with TRBJ1-2; 9 nucleotides match TRBD1. J gave up 3 bases and V 1 base, and 6 bases lay outside the gene matches. The germline CDR1 and CDR2 sequences are SEHNR and FQNEAQ (reference sequence). The CDR3 totals 16 residues. The CDR3 sequence: CASSLGTGTGHYGYTF. The CDR3 DNA follows: TGTGCCAGCAGCTTAGGGACCGGGACAGGGCACTATGGCTACACCTTC.